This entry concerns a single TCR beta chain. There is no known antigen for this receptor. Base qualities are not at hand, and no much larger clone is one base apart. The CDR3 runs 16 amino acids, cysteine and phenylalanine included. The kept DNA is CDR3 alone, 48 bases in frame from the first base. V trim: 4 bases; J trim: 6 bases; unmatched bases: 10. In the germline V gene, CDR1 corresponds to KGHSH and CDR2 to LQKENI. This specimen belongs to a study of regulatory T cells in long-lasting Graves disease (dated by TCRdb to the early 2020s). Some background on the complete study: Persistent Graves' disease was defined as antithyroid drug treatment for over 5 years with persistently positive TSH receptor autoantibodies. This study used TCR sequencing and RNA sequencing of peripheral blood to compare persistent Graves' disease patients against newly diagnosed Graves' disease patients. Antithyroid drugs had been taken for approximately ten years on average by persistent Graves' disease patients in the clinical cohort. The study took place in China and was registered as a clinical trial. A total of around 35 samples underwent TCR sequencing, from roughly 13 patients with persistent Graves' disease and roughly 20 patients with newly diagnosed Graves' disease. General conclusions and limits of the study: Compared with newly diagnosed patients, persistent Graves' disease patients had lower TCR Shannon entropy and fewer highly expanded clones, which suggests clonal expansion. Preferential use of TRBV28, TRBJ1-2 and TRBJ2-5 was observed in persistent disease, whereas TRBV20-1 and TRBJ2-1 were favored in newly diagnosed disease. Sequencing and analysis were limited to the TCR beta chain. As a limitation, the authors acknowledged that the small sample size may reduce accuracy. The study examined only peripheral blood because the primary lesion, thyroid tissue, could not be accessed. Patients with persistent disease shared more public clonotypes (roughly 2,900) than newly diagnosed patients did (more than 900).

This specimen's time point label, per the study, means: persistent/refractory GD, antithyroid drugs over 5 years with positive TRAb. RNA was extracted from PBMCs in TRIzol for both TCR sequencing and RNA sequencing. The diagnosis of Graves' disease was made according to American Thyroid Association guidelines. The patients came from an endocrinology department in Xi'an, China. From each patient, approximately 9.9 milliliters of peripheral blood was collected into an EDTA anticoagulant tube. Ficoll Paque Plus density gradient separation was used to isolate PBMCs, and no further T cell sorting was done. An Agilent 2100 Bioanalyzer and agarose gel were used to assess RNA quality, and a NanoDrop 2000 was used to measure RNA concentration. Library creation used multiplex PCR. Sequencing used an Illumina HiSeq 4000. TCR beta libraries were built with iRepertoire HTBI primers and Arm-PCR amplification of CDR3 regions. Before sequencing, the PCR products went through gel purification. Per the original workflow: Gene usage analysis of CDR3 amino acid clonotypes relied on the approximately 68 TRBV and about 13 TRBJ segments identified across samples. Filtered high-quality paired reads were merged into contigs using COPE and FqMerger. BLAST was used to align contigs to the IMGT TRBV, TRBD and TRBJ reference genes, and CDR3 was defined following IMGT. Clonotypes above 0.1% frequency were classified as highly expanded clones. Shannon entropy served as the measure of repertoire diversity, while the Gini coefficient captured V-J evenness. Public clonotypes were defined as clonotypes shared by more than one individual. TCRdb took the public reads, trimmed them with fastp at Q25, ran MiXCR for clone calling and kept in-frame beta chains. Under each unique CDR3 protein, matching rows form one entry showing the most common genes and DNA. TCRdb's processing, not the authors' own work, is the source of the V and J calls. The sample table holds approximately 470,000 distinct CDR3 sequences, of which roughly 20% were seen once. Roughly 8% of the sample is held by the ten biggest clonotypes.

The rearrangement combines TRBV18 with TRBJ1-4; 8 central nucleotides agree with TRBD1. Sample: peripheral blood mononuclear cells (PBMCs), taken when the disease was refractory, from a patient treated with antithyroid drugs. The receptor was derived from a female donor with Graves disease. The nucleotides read TGTGCCAGCTCACTCAAAGTCGGGGGACAGGATGAAAAACTGTTTTTT. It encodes CASSLKVGGQDEKLFF. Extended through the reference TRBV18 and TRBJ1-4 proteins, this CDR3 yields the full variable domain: NAGVMQNPRHLVRRRGQEARLRCSPMKGHSHVYWYRQLPEEGLKFMVYLQKENIIDESGMPKERFSAEFPKEGPSILRIQQVVRGDSAAYFCASSLKVGGQDEKLFFGSGTQLSVL.